Listed below are T cell receptor beta chains from one sample, sequenced in a study of OX40 agonist ivuxolimab in advanced cancers. The method was immunoSEQ multiplex PCR; TCRdb's version includes in-frame clones alone and lacks a portion of them. The sample lists 43,000 or so clones, approximately 90% occurring once. The specimen was CD4+ or CD8+ T cells sorted from blood, collected in a trial of the OX40 agonist ivuxolimab. The receptors shown here come from an adult with an advanced solid tumor such as melanoma, head and neck, liver or kidney cancer. CDR3s include the opening cysteine and the closing phenylalanine or tryptophan. The order of the fields is V gene, D gene, J gene, clone size, CDR3 DNA, CDR3 protein. D genes are given only for firm matches. Expanded clones are given a class, and other clones once, few, many or no size at all.

V: TRBV6-5
D: -
J: TRBJ1-1
size: -
DNA: TGTGCCAGCAGGTACACTTCCCTTGCCACTGAAGCTTTCTTT
CDR3: CASRYTSLATEAFF

V: TRBV10-3
D: -
J: TRBJ1-2
size: few
DNA: TGTGCCATCAGTGAAAGGGGCAGGGGCGACGGCTACACCTTC
CDR3: CAISERGRGDGYTF

V: TRBV5-4
D: TRBD1
J: TRBJ1-2
size: -
DNA: TGTGCCAGCAGCAATAGGACAGGAGTCTATGGCTACACCTTC
CDR3: CASSNRTGVYGYTF

V: TRBV19
D: TRBD1
J: TRBJ1-2
size: -
DNA: TGTGCCAGTAAGAGGACAGGGAGGGCTAGTCGTGGCTACACCTTC
CDR3: CASKRTGRASRGYTF

V: TRBV6-5
D: TRBD1
J: TRBJ2-1
size: -
DNA: TGTGCCAGCAACAAAGCCCCCGACAGGGCGACTGAGCAGTTCTTC
CDR3: CASNKAPDRATEQFF

V: TRBV6-1
D: -
J: TRBJ2-1
size: -
DNA: TGTGCCAGCAGAAGGACCCACGAGGGGCTTAATGAGCAGTTCTTC
CDR3: CASRRTHEGLNEQFF

V: TRBV25-1
D: -
J: TRBJ1-6
size: -
DNA: TGTGCCAGCAGTGTACAGGGTTACTCACCCCTCCACTTT
CDR3: CASSVQGYSPLHF

V: TRBV7-2
D: -
J: TRBJ1-5
size: -
DNA: TGTGCCAGCAGCTTAGACCCGAACAATCAGCCCCAGCATTTT
CDR3: CASSLDPNNQPQHF

V: TRBV7-2
D: TRBD1
J: TRBJ1-1
size: -
DNA: TGTGCCAGCAGCCCAGACAGGGGGCGAAGCGCTGAAGCTTTCTTT
CDR3: CASSPDRGRSAEAFF

V: TRBV6-6
D: -
J: TRBJ1-1
size: few
DNA: TGTGCCAGCAGTGACAGGACGTACACTGAAGCTTTCTTT
CDR3: CASSDRTYTEAFF

V: TRBV29-1
D: TRBD2
J: TRBJ2-7
size: -
DNA: TGCAGCGTTGTCGGACTAGCGGGACTATGGTACGAGCAGTACTTC
CDR3: CSVVGLAGLWYEQYF

V: TRBV7-9
D: -
J: TRBJ2-7
size: -
DNA: TGTGCCAGCAGCTTTTCTGGCAGGGCCCACGAGCAGTACTTC
CDR3: CASSFSGRAHEQYF

V: TRBV28
D: -
J: TRBJ2-1
size: -
DNA: TGTGCCAGCAGTTTCGAGCTGAACAATGAGCAGTTCTTC
CDR3: CASSFELNNEQFF

V: TRBV11-1
D: -
J: TRBJ2-4
size: -
DNA: TGTGCCAGCAGCCCCCTCGGATTCGCCGCCAAAAACATTCAGTACTTC
CDR3: CASSPLGFAAKNIQYF

V: TRBV4-2
D: -
J: TRBJ2-1
size: -
DNA: TGTGCCAGCAGCCAATTAAGAGGTGAGCAGTTCTTC
CDR3: CASSQLRGEQFF

V: TRBV9
D: -
J: TRBJ2-1
size: -
DNA: TGTGCCAGCAGCGACGCCCCCAATTCTGAGCAGTTCTTC
CDR3: CASSDAPNSEQFF

V: TRBV11-2
D: -
J: TRBJ2-6
size: -
DNA: TGTGCCAGCACCCATAGTGGGGCCCCCAGAGGGTCTGGGGCCAACGTCCTGACTTTC
CDR3: CASTHSGAPRGSGANVLTF

V: TRBV30
D: -
J: TRBJ2-7
size: once
DNA: TGTGCCTGGAGCGGACACAGCCGGGGGAGTCAGTACTTC
CDR3: CAWSGHSRGSQYF

V: TRBV11-2
D: -
J: TRBJ2-1
size: -
DNA: TGTGCCAGCAGCTTAGGGCATCAGTCTGGGGATGAGCAGTTCTTC
CDR3: CASSLGHQSGDEQFF

V: TRBV7-9
D: -
J: TRBJ2-3
size: -
DNA: TGTGCCAGCAGCTCCGGTGGTGGAGATACGCAGTATTTT
CDR3: CASSSGGGDTQYF

V: TRBV4-1
D: -
J: TRBJ2-7
size: once
DNA: TGCGCCAGCAGCCAGGGTACAGACTTACCAGAGAGGGAGCAGTACTTC
CDR3: CASSQGTDLPEREQYF

V: TRBV5-1
D: TRBD2
J: TRBJ2-1
size: -
DNA: TGCGCCAGCAGCACGGGACTAGCGGATTATGGTGAGCAGTTCTTC
CDR3: CASSTGLADYGEQFF

V: TRBV7-9
D: -
J: TRBJ2-5
size: -
DNA: TGTGCCAGCAGCCCCCCGTTCCGGGCCGCGGGGGAGACCCAGTACTTC
CDR3: CASSPPFRAAGETQYF

V: TRBV28
D: TRBD1
J: TRBJ1-6
size: -
DNA: TGTGCCAGCAGTCAATACAGGGGGTTGAGGGTTTCACCCCTCCACTTT
CDR3: CASSQYRGLRVSPLHF

V: TRBV19
D: -
J: TRBJ2-7
size: -
DNA: TGTGCCAGTAAGTGGAAGCCGTCGACCTCCTACGAGCAGTACTTC
CDR3: CASKWKPSTSYEQYF

V: TRBV21-1
D: -
J: TRBJ2-4
size: -
DNA: TGTGCCAGCAGCAAAGGCCCCAGGGTCAAAAACATTCAGTACTTC
CDR3: CASSKGPRVKNIQYF

V: TRBV6-6
D: -
J: TRBJ1-3
size: once
DNA: TGTGCCAGCAGGACGACGCAGGACTCTGGAAACACCATATATTTT
CDR3: CASRTTQDSGNTIYF

V: TRBV5-1
D: -
J: TRBJ1-4
size: few
DNA: TGCGCCAGCAGGTGGCGGGATTCAACTAATGAAAAACTGTTTTTT
CDR3: CASRWRDSTNEKLFF

V: TRBV28
D: -
J: TRBJ2-2
size: -
DNA: TGTGCCAGCATCGGGCAGCCGAACACCGGGGAGCTGTTTTTT
CDR3: CASIGQPNTGELFF

V: TRBV6-6
D: -
J: TRBJ2-7
size: -
DNA: TGTGCCAGCAGCCAGCAAGGCCCCTCCTACGAGCAGTACTTC
CDR3: CASSQQGPSYEQYF

V: TRBV10-1
D: -
J: TRBJ1-1
size: -
DNA: TGCGCCAGCATGAAGGAGTTGAACACTGAAGCTTTCTTT
CDR3: CASMKELNTEAFF

V: TRBV6-1
D: TRBD1
J: TRBJ2-6
size: once
DNA: TGTGCCAGCAGTGAAGGGACAGGCGACTCTGGGGCCAACGTCCTGACTTTC
CDR3: CASSEGTGDSGANVLTF

V: TRBV6-1
D: TRBD1
J: TRBJ2-7
size: once
DNA: TGTGCCAGCAGGGACAGGGGGTTCGAGAGACACGAGCAGTACTTC
CDR3: CASRDRGFERHEQYF

V: TRBV5-4
D: TRBD2
J: TRBJ2-3
size: -
DNA: TGTGCCAGCAGCTTTCAGTCAGCGGGAGGGCAAAGAGATACGCAGTATTTT
CDR3: CASSFQSAGGQRDTQYF

V: TRBV7-9
D: TRBD2
J: TRBJ2-7
size: -
DNA: TGTGCCAGCAGCTTAACTAGCGGGAGCAGCTCCTACGAGCAGTACTTC
CDR3: CASSLTSGSSSYEQYF

V: TRBV19
D: -
J: TRBJ2-1
size: -
DNA: TGTGCCAGTAGCCTCGGCGGGACTTCGTCCTACAATGAGCAGTTCTTC
CDR3: CASSLGGTSSYNEQFF

V: TRBV5-1
D: -
J: TRBJ1-4
size: -
DNA: TGCGCCAGCAGCTTGATGGGAGGGACAACTAATGAAAAACTGTTTTTT
CDR3: CASSLMGGTTNEKLFF

V: TRBV9
D: -
J: TRBJ1-2
size: few
DNA: TGTGCCAGCAGCACCGCCCCAGGGGCGGTCTATGGCTACACCTTC
CDR3: CASSTAPGAVYGYTF

V: TRBV5-1
D: -
J: TRBJ2-3
size: once
DNA: TGCGCCAGCACCCTGGAGGGTCACCTGCGGGGGCGTTTGGATACGCAGTATTTT
CDR3: CASTLEGHLRGRLDTQYF

V: TRBV5-4
D: TRBD2
J: TRBJ2-7
size: -
DNA: TGTGCCAGCAGCTTCCTAGCGGGAGAGGTAGAGCAGTACTTC
CDR3: CASSFLAGEVEQYF

V: TRBV6-1
D: TRBD2
J: TRBJ2-7
size: -
DNA: TGTGCCAGCAGTGAATGGGCGGGAGTCTCGGCCGAGCAGTACTTC
CDR3: CASSEWAGVSAEQYF

V: TRBV2
D: -
J: TRBJ2-7
size: -
DNA: TGTGCCAGCAGCCGCACTAGCTACGAGCAGTACTTC
CDR3: CASSRTSYEQYF

V: TRBV6-6
D: -
J: TRBJ2-7
size: -
DNA: TGTGCCAGCAGTTACCTGGGCGAGCAGTACTTC
CDR3: CASSYLGEQYF

V: TRBV7-8
D: -
J: TRBJ2-7
size: -
DNA: TGTGCCAGCAGCTCATCCGGGACACTAGGGCTCCACGAGCAGTACTTC
CDR3: CASSSSGTLGLHEQYF

V: TRBV23-1
D: -
J: TRBJ2-5
size: -
DNA: TGCGCCAGCAGTCAACGGGCGGTTGCAGAGACCCAGTACTTC
CDR3: CASSQRAVAETQYF

V: TRBV28
D: -
J: TRBJ1-4
size: -
DNA: TGTGCCAGCAGAACCGGAGGAGAAAAACTGTTTTTT
CDR3: CASRTGGEKLFF

V: TRBV5-1
D: -
J: TRBJ2-4
size: -
DNA: TGCGCCAGCAGCATGCTCTCCGGGAAAAACATTCAGTACTTC
CDR3: CASSMLSGKNIQYF

V: TRBV7-9
D: -
J: TRBJ2-7
size: once
DNA: TGTGCCAGCAGCGGTAGGACAGCTGTCTCCTACGAGCAGTACTTC
CDR3: CASSGRTAVSYEQYF

V: TRBV7-9
D: -
J: TRBJ2-7
size: -
DNA: TGTGCTAGCAGCTTAGGCAGAGGGGCAGGGACACCTAGGACCTACGAGCAGTACTTC
CDR3: CASSLGRGAGTPRTYEQYF

V: TRBV20-1
D: -
J: TRBJ2-1
size: -
DNA: TGCAGTGCTAGTCGGTACAATGAGCAGTTCTTC
CDR3: CSASRYNEQFF

V: TRBV7-9
D: -
J: TRBJ2-7
size: once
DNA: TGTGCCAGCAGCTCAGGCCGGGATCCTCACTTC
CDR3: CASSSGRDPHF

V: TRBV2
D: -
J: TRBJ1-1
size: -
DNA: TGTGCCAGCAGTGGGGTACGGGGGCTCACTGAAGCTTTCTTT
CDR3: CASSGVRGLTEAFF

V: TRBV28
D: -
J: TRBJ1-2
size: -
DNA: TGTGCCAGCTACGGACGGGGCTACACCTTC
CDR3: CASYGRGYTF

V: TRBV7-9
D: -
J: TRBJ1-1
size: -
DNA: TGTGCCAGCAGCAAGCAGGGTTTGGGGAACACTGAAGCTTTCTTT
CDR3: CASSKQGLGNTEAFF

V: TRBV14
D: -
J: TRBJ1-2
size: -
DNA: TGTGCCAGCAGCCAAGGCGCGTACAGACCATATGGCTACACCTTC
CDR3: CASSQGAYRPYGYTF

V: TRBV6-6
D: -
J: TRBJ2-1
size: -
DNA: TGTGCCAGCAGTTCACAAAACAATGAGCAGTTCTTC
CDR3: CASSSQNNEQFF

V: TRBV29-1
D: -
J: TRBJ1-1
size: once
DNA: TGCAGCGTGGGGTGGGTGAACACTGAAGCTTTCTTT
CDR3: CSVGWVNTEAFF

V: TRBV15
D: TRBD2
J: TRBJ2-3
size: -
DNA: TGTGCCACCAGCAGAGATGGGAGGGAAGATACGCAGTATTTT
CDR3: CATSRDGREDTQYF

V: TRBV10-2
D: TRBD2
J: TRBJ2-1
size: -
DNA: TGCGCCAGCAGTACTGCCGGCCTTTGGGCTAGCGGAAGCTCCTACAATGAGCAGTTCTTC
CDR3: CASSTAGLWASGSSYNEQFF